This T cell receptor (beta chain) was recovered during a study of blood T cell repertoires in COVID-19. Overall study context: PBMCs, B-cell-depleted T cells, or T cells provided the cDNA or gDNA that made up the material.

Seattle participants joined during active infection and were tracked over time. Assay used: immunoSEQ multiplex PCR; TCRdb lists only in-frame clones, some missing. The top ten hold around 2.3% of the sample, which has 230,000 or so clones, 85% to 90% seen once. The V and J ends lost 4 bases and 5 bases, in that order; junction bases with no gene match: 12. The germline CDR1 and CDR2 sequences are SGHTS and YDEGEE. The CDR3 sequence is 17 residues long. Sequenced: peripheral blood. This clonotype was obtained from a woman aged 60-75 years with COVID-19, enrolled during active disease. V is TRBV5-8 and J is TRBJ1-5; TRBD1 matches at 10 bases. The DNA of the CDR3 is TGTGCCAGCAGCGTCCGGGACAGGGGTTGGAAGTATCAGCCCCAGCATTTT. Amino acids: CASSVRDRGWKYQPQHF.